The 7 T cell receptor beta chains given below trace back to one sample, sequenced in a study of cytomegalovirus exposure and HLA in healthy donors. Here immunoSEQ multiplex PCR was the method, and the copy in TCRdb shows in-frame clones only, minus some. The table includes 140,000 to 150,000 clones, around 90% detected once. The sample was PBMCs. The receptors were gathered from a man in his late teens or twenties in good health and CMV-seropositive.

This chain uses TRBV18 with TRBJ2-2; the D is unclear. V was shortened by 4 bases and J by 2 bases, with 5 bases between the two germline ends. The CDR3 has 13 residues. Germline V gene data show CDR1 as KGHSH and CDR2 as LQKENI. Written as DNA, the CDR3 is TGTGCCAGCTCACTCCTTAACACCGGGGAGCTGTTTTTT. The encoded protein is CASSLLNTGELFF. Filled out from reference TRBV18 and TRBJ2-2, the complete variable domain reads NAGVMQNPRHLVRRRGQEARLRCSPMKGHSHVYWYRQLPEEGLKFMVYLQKENIIDESGMPKERFSAEFPKEGPSILRIQQVVRGDSAAYFCASSLLNTGELFFGEGSRLTVL.

This clone showed up just a few times. The chain uses TRBV19 and TRBJ1-4, with D unresolved. The germline gives CDR1 LNHDA, CDR2 SQIVND (reference sequence). V gave up 1 base and J gave up 2 bases, with 5 bases separating them. The CDR3 covers 14 residues. The CDR3 bases are TGTGCCAGTAGTATAGTTCTGACTAATGAAAAACTGTTTTTT. Its translation: CASSIVLTNEKLFF.

The chain is built from TRBV6-1 and TRBJ2-5; D possibly corresponds to TRBD2 (6 bases). CDR1 and CDR2 from the germline V gene are MNHNS and SASEGT. CDR3 size: 16 residues. V was pared by 0 bases and J by 5 bases, with 16 bases between. The chain's CDR3 is CASSEAEGRIGETQYF. The DNA for the CDR3 is TGTGCCAGCAGTGAAGCGGAGGGGCGAATAGGGGAGACCCAGTACTTC.

The V call is TRBV19, the J call TRBJ2-1, with D perhaps matching TRBD2 (6 bases). CDR1 is LNHDA, CDR2 SQIVND, per germline (reference sequence). V dropped 7 bases and J dropped 4 bases, with 17 bases sitting between them. This CDR3 region has 15 residues. CDR3 DNA: TGTGCCAGTACCCCTGGACTACAACAATACAATGAGCAGTTCTTC. Translating gives CASTPGLQQYNEQFF. The full variable domain, its missing parts supplied by reference TRBV19 and TRBJ2-1, is DGGITQSPKYLFRKEGQNVTLSCEQNLNHDAMYWYRQDPGQGLRLIYYSQIVNDFQKGDIAEGYSVSREKKESFPLTVTSAQKNPTAFYLCASTPGLQQYNEQFFGPGTRLTVL.

J is TRBJ1-1 and V is TRBV29-1; no definite D call. The CDR3 covers 12 residues. Trimming left V 2 bases short and J 1 base short, with 5 bases between. Germline V gene lookup returns CDR1 SQVTM and CDR2 ANQGSEA. This CDR3 is CSVESKNTEAFF. CDR3 DNA: TGCAGCGTTGAATCAAAGAACACTGAAGCTTTCTTT.

The chain uses TRBV7-9 and TRBJ2-1; D unclear. Per the germline V gene, CDR1 is SEHNR and CDR2 is FQNEAQ (reference sequence). Trimming removed 4 bases at V and 10 bases at J, with 5 bases between. There are 10 residues in the CDR3. For the CDR3, the DNA is TGTGCCAGCAGCTCGTCGGAGCAGTTCTTC. This codes for CASSSSEQFF.

The J gene is TRBJ2-5, the V gene TRBV27; 9 bases are shared with TRBD1. Trimming at V came to 3 bases and at J to 7 bases, leaving 9 bases not matched to a gene. Germline loops: CDR1 MNHEY, CDR2 SMNVEV (reference sequence). The length of the CDR3 is 15 residues. This CDR3 is CASSLGQGFVGTQYF. The CDR3 DNA is TGTGCCAGCAGTTTGGGACAGGGCTTCGTGGGGACCCAGTACTTC.